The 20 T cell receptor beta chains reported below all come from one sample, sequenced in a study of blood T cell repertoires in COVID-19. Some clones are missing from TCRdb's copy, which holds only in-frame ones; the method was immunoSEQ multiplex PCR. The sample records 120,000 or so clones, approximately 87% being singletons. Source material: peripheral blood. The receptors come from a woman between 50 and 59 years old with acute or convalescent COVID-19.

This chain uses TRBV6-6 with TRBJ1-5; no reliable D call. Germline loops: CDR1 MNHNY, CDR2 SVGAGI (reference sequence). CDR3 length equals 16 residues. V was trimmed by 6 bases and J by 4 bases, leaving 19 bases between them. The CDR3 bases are TGTGCCAGCAGCCCCGGGTCGAGGGTGGGGAATCAGCCCCAGCATTTT. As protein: CASSPGSRVGNQPQHF.

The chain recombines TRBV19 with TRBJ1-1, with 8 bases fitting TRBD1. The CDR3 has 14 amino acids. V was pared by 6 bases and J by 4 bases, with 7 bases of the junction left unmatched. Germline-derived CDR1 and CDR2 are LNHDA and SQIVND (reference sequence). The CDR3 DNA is TGTGCCAGTAGGACGGACAGGGATATCACTGAAGCTTTCTTT. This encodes CASRTDRDITEAFF. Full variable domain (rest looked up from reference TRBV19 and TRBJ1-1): DGGITQSPKYLFRKEGQNVTLSCEQNLNHDAMYWYRQDPGQGLRLIYYSQIVNDFQKGDIAEGYSVSREKKESFPLTVTSAQKNPTAFYLCASRTDRDITEAFFGQGTRLTVV.

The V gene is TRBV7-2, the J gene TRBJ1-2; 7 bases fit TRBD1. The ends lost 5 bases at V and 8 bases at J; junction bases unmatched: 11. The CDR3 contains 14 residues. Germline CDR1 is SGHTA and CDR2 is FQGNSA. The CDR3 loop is CASSLQGTNIGYTF. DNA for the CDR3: TGTGCCAGCAGCCTACAGGGGACAAATATCGGCTACACCTTC.

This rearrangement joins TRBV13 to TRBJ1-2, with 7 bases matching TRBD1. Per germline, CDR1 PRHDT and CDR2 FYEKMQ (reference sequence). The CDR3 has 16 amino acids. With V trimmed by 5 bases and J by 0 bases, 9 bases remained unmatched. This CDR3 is CASSHRGDQANYGYTF. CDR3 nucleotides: TGTGCCAGCAGCCACAGGGGCGATCAGGCTAACTATGGCTACACCTTC. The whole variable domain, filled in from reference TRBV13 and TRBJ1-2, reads AAGVIQSPRHLIKEKRETATLKCYPIPRHDTVYWYQQGPGQDPQFLISFYEKMQSDKGSIPDRFSAQQFSDYHSELNMSSLELGDSALYFCASSHRGDQANYGYTFGSGTRLTVV.

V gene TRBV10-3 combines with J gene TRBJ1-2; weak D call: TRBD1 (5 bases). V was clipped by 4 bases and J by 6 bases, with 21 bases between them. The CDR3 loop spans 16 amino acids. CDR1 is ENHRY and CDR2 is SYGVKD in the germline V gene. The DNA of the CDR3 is TGTGCCATCAGTGGCTCTAGTAGCTCCGGGGGGGATGGCTACACCTTC. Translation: CAISGSSSSGGDGYTF.

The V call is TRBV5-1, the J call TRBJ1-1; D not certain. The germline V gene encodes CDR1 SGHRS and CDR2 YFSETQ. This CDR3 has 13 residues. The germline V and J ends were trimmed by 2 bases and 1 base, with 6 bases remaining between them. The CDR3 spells CASSFDKNTEAFF. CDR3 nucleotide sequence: TGCGCCAGCAGCTTCGACAAGAACACTGAAGCTTTCTTT.

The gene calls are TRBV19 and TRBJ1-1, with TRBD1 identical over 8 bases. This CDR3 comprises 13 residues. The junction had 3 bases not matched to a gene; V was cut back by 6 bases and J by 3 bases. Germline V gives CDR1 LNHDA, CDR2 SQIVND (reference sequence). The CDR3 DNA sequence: TGTGCCAGTAGAGGACAGGGAGACACTGAAGCTTTCTTT. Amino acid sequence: CASRGQGDTEAFF.

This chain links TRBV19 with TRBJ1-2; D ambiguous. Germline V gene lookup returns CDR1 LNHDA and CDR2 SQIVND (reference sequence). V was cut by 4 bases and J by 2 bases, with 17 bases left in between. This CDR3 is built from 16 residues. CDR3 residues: CASSSKTSYPNYGYTF. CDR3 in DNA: TGTGCCAGTAGTAGTAAGACTTCTTACCCCAACTATGGCTACACCTTC.

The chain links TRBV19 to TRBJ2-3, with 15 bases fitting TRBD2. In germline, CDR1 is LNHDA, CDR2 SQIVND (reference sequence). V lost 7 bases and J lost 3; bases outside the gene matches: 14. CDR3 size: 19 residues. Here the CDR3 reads CASTNRGTSGGSGTDTQYF. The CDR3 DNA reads TGTGCCAGTACCAATAGGGGGACTAGCGGGGGGAGTGGTACAGATACGCAGTATTTT.

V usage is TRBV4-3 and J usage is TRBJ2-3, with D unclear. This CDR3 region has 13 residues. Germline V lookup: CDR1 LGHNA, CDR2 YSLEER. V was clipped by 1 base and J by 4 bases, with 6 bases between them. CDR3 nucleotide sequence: TGCGCCAGCAGCCAAGTTGACTCAGATACGCAGTATTTT. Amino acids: CASSQVDSDTQYF.

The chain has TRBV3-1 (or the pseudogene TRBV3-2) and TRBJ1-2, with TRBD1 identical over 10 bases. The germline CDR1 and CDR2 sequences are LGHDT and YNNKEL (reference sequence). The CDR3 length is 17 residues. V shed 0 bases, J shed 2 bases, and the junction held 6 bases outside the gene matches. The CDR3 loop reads CASSQEGQGGLNYGYTF. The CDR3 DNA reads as TGTGCCAGCAGCCAAGAAGGACAGGGGGGGCTCAACTATGGCTACACCTTC.

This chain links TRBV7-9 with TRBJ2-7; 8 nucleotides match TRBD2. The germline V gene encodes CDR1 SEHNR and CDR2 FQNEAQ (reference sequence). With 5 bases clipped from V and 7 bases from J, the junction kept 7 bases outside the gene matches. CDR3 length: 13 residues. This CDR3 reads CASSPGLAGEQYF. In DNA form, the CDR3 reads TGTGCCAGCAGCCCCGGACTAGCTGGTGAGCAGTACTTC.

The CDR3 bases are TGTGCCAGGACAGGTGATAACACTGAAGCTTTCTTT. It yields the protein CARTGDNTEAFF. The chain couples TRBV6-7 to TRBJ1-1; maybe TRBD1 (6 bases). TRBV6-7 is an ORF; its function is uncertain. This CDR3 is 12 amino acids long. V lost 9 bases and J 2 bases, leaving 10 bases between the germline ends.

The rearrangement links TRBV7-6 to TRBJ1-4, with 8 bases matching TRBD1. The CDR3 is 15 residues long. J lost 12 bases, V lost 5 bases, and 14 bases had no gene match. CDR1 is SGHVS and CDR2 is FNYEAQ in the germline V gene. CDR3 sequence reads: CASSPTGEWQRELFF. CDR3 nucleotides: TGTGCCAGCAGCCCGACAGGGGAATGGCAGAGAGAACTGTTTTTT.

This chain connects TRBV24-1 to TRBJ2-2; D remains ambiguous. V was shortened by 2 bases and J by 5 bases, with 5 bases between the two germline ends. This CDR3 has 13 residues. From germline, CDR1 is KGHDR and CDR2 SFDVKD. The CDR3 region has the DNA TGTGCCACCAGTGATTCGCGAACCGGGGAGCTGTTTTTT. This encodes CATSDSRTGELFF.

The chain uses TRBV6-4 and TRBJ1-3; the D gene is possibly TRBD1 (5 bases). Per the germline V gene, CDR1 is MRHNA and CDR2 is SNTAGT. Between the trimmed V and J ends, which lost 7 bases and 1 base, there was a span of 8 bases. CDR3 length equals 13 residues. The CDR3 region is CASKGVSGNTIYF. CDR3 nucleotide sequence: TGTGCCAGCAAAGGGGTTTCTGGAAACACCATATATTTT.

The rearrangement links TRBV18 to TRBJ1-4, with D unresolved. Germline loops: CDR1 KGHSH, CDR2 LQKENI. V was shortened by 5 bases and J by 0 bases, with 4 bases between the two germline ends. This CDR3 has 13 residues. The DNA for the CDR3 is TGTGCCAGCTCAACAGCAACTAATGAAAAACTGTTTTTT. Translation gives CASSTATNEKLFF.

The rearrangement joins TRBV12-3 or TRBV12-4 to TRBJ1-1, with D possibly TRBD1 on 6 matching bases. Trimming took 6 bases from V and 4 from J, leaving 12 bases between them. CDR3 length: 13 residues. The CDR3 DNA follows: TGTGCCAGCAGCAATCAGGACAGCACTGAAGCTTTCTTT. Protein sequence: CASSNQDSTEAFF.

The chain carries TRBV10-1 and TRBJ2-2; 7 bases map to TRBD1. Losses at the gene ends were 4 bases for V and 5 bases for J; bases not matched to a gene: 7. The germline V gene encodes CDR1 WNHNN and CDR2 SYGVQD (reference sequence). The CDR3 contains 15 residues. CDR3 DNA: TGCGCCAGCAGTGGGACAGGAGTTATAACCGGGGAGCTGTTTTTT. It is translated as CASSGTGVITGELFF.

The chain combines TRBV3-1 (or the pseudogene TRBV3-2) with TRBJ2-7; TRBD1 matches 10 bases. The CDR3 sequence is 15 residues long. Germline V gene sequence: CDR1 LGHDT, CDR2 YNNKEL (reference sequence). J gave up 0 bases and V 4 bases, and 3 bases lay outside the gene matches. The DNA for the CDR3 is TGTGCCAGCAGCCCCCGGGACAGGGGCTCCTACGAGCAGTACTTC. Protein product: CASSPRDRGSYEQYF.